Shown below are 28 T cell receptor beta chains from a single sample sequenced in a study of blood T cell repertoires in COVID-19. Libraries were prepared by immunoSEQ multiplex PCR; TCRdb keeps only in-frame clonotypes and omits some of them. This sample has around 190,000 clones, with around 80% found just once. Sequenced material: peripheral blood. These receptors originate from a man in his sixties with acute or convalescent COVID-19.

CDR3 bases: TGTGCCAGCAGCTTGGGACAGGGGATGATGGATGGCTACACCTTC. Encoded protein: CASSLGQGMMDGYTF. The chain employs TRBV7-2 and TRBJ1-2; 10 bases map to TRBD1. The CDR3 loop spans 15 amino acids. Germline V gene lookup returns CDR1 SGHTA and CDR2 FQGNSA. Trimming took 3 bases from V and 6 from J; bases not matched to a gene: 7.

The gene calls are TRBV2 and TRBJ2-3; 8 nucleotides line up with TRBD2. This CDR3 spans 12 amino acids. J gave up 14 bases and V 6 bases, and 10 bases lay outside the gene matches. Per the germline V gene, CDR1 is SNHLY and CDR2 is FYNNEI. DNA of the CDR3: TGTGCCAGCAGCGACGGGACTAGTGATACGTATTTT. Its protein product is CASSDGTSDTYF.

This chain joins TRBV24-1 and TRBJ2-3; 8 bases line up with TRBD1. The CDR3 covers 15 residues. The V segment lost 3 bases and the J segment 6 bases; nucleotides outside the gene matches: 7. Germline values: CDR1 KGHDR, CDR2 SFDVKD. The DNA of the CDR3 is TGTGCCACCAGTGATCCTCAGGGGGCGGGGGATACGCAGTATTTT. This codes for CATSDPQGAGDTQYF.

This clone was detected a few times. V is TRBV19 and J is TRBJ2-3; the match to TRBD1 covers 7 bases. The CDR3 runs to 13 residues. The germline V gene has CDR1 LNHDA and CDR2 SQIVND (reference sequence). V dropped 6 bases and J dropped 3; count of bases not matched to a gene: 3. The CDR3 region is CASRQGQTDTQYF. The CDR3 nucleotides read TGTGCCAGTAGACAGGGGCAGACAGATACGCAGTATTTT.

The V and J genes are TRBV24-1 and TRBJ1-5; D is uncertain. Germline V lookup: CDR1 KGHDR, CDR2 SFDVKD. The CDR3 extends over 13 amino acids. Trimming pared 7 bases from V and 2 bases from J, leaving 8 bases between. Here the CDR3 reads CATSEGGNQPQHF. CDR3 DNA: TGTGCCACCAGCGAGGGCGGCAATCAGCCCCAGCATTTT.

The chain combines TRBV12-3 or TRBV12-4 with TRBJ1-4, with D unresolved. This CDR3 contains 12 residues. V gave up 6 bases and J gave up 7 bases, with 9 bases separating them. CDR3 sequence (DNA): TGTGCCAGCAGGGCGGAGTCTGAAAAACTGTTTTTT. As protein: CASRAESEKLFF.

V and J are TRBV29-1 and TRBJ1-1, with D tentatively TRBD1 (6 bases). CDR3 length equals 13 residues. V shed 7 bases and J shed 4 bases, with 16 bases lying between them. Germline CDR1 SQVTM, CDR2 ANQGSEA. This CDR3 reads CSAETGWGTEAFF. The CDR3 DNA sequence: TGCAGCGCTGAGACAGGCTGGGGCACTGAAGCTTTCTTT.

In nucleotides, the CDR3 is TGTGCCAGCAGCTTAGGCCTCGGCGAGCAGTACTTC. Translating it yields CASSLGLGEQYF. The genes are TRBV7-2 and TRBJ2-7, with D unclear. Germline V gene lookup returns CDR1 SGHTA and CDR2 FQGNSA. The CDR3 is 12 residues long. The V end lost 1 base, the J end lost 6 bases, and 7 bases lay between the germline ends.

This chain links TRBV3-1 (or the pseudogene TRBV3-2) with TRBJ2-1; TRBD2 agrees at 10 bases. The CDR3 has 15 residues. With V trimmed by 5 bases and J by 8 bases, 9 bases remained unmatched. Germline assignment: CDR1 LGHDT and CDR2 YNNKEL (reference sequence). The DNA for the CDR3 is TGTGCCAGCAGCTACTCTAGCGGGAGATCCCATGAGCAGTTCTTC. Protein product: CASSYSSGRSHEQFF.

In this sample, this clone turned up once. The genes are TRBV5-4 and TRBJ1-2; D is possibly TRBD1 (6 bases). Trimming left V 3 bases short and J 0 bases short, with 12 bases between. Germline loops: CDR1 SGHNT, CDR2 YYREEE (reference sequence). The CDR3 sequence is 15 residues long. The CDR3 coding sequence is TGTGCCAGCAGCTCGCCGGACAGTTCTAACTATGGCTACACCTTC. It is translated as CASSSPDSSNYGYTF.

The table lists this clone with a few counts. The chain uses TRBV7-2 and TRBJ2-7; D gene ambiguous. Between the trimmed V and J ends, which lost 5 bases and 4 bases, there was a span of 18 bases. The length of the CDR3 is 15 residues. The germline V gene encodes CDR1 SGHTA and CDR2 FQGNSA. CDR3 bases: TGTGCCAGCAGCCCAGAATATTCCCGACATTACGAGCAGTACTTC. Protein: CASSPEYSRHYEQYF.

The chain is built from TRBV6-2 or TRBV6-3 and TRBJ1-5; D is ambiguous. Germline V gives CDR1 MNHEY, CDR2 SVGEGT. The V and J ends lost 1 base and 7 bases respectively, with 8 bases between them. This CDR3 has 13 residues. CDR3 DNA sequence: TGTGCCAGCAGTTACTTAGGAGGCCAGCCCCAGCATTTT. Translated: CASSYLGGQPQHF.

This clone was seen only once. The chain combines TRBV10-1 with TRBJ2-7, with TRBD2 as a possible D gene (5 bases). CDR1 and CDR2 (germline): WNHNN, SYGVQD (reference sequence). CDR3 length: 12 residues. The V end lost 6 bases, the J end lost 6 bases, and 12 bases lay between the germline ends. The CDR3: CASSPDYGEQYF. DNA for the CDR3: TGCGCCAGCAGCCCCGACTATGGCGAGCAGTACTTC.

The chain has TRBV13 and TRBJ2-4; 9 bases map to TRBD2. The V segment lost 4 bases and the J segment 5 bases; nucleotides outside the gene matches: 15. Germline CDR1 is PRHDT and CDR2 is FYEKMQ (reference sequence). The CDR3 runs 18 residues. CDR3 sequence (DNA): TGTGCCAGCAGCTCAGGTTCGGGGGTAGCGGGGGAGCAAAACATTCAGTACTTC. This codes for CASSSGSGVAGEQNIQYF.

This sequence joins TRBV6-1 and TRBJ2-1, with no clear D. CDR3 length: 14 amino acids. Trimming took off 1 base at V and 4 bases at J, with 8 bases between the two ends. From germline, CDR1 is MNHNS and CDR2 SASEGT. CDR3 loop: CASSEGNKYNEQFF. The CDR3 coding sequence is TGTGCCAGCAGTGAAGGAAACAAGTACAATGAGCAGTTCTTC.

This chain links TRBV11-3 with TRBJ2-3, with 8 bases matching TRBD2. CDR3 length equals 18 residues. The V gene end was trimmed by 1 base and the J gene end by 2 bases; junction bases not matched to a gene: 11. Germline CDR1 SGHNT, CDR2 YENEEA. Here the CDR3 reads CASSLGRGAGGLTDTQYF. The CDR3 region has the DNA TGTGCCAGCAGCTTAGGCCGAGGTGCGGGGGGACTCACAGATACGCAGTATTTT.

The CDR3 reads CASTGEQNEKLFF. As DNA, the CDR3 is TGTGCCTCAACAGGGGAGCAGAATGAAAAACTGTTTTTT. The rearrangement uses TRBV10-3 and TRBJ1-4; 7 bases fit TRBD1. The J segment lost 5 bases and the V segment lost 11 bases, leaving 8 bases of the junction unmatched. The CDR3 is 13 amino acids. Germline loops: CDR1 ENHRY, CDR2 SYGVKD.

The rearrangement joins TRBV9 to TRBJ1-1; 8 bases agree with TRBD1. Germline-derived CDR1 and CDR2 are SGDLS and YYNGEE. The CDR3 is 15 residues long. After removal of 4 bases from V and 4 bases from J, the junction contained 9 bases not matched to a gene. CDR3 sequence reads: CASSPSQGATTEAFF. The CDR3 DNA follows: TGTGCCAGCAGCCCGAGTCAGGGGGCGACCACTGAAGCTTTCTTT. The complete variable domain, with remaining parts taken from reference TRBV9 and TRBJ1-1, reads DSGVTQTPKHLITATGQRVTLRCSPRSGDLSVYWYQQSLDQGLQFLIQYYNGEERAKGNILERFSAQQFPDLHSELNLSSLELGDSALYFCASSPSQGATTEAFFGQGTRLTVV.

This chain connects TRBV7-3 to TRBJ2-7; 8 nucleotides agree with TRBD2. Per germline, CDR1 SGHTA and CDR2 FQGTGA. The length of the CDR3 is 17 residues. V shed 5 bases, J shed 3 bases, and the junction held 15 bases outside the gene matches. This CDR3 reads CASSHRAGRDSNYEQYF. CDR3 nucleotide sequence: TGTGCCAGCAGCCATAGGGCCGGGAGGGATTCCAACTACGAGCAGTACTTC.

The chain recombines TRBV5-1 with TRBJ1-1; tentatively, D is TRBD1 (5 bases). V lost 0 bases, J lost 5 bases, and 8 bases lay in between. Germline loops: CDR1 SGHRS, CDR2 YFSETQ. This CDR3 is built from 13 residues. The CDR3 DNA reads as TGCGCCAGCAGCTTGGAGGGGAGGACTGAAGCTTTCTTT. Translation gives CASSLEGRTEAFF.

J is TRBJ2-1 and V is TRBV3-1 (or the pseudogene TRBV3-2); TRBD2 aligns across 10 bases. In germline, CDR1 is LGHDT, CDR2 YNNKEL (reference sequence). This CDR3 contains 16 residues. The V segment lost 4 bases and the J segment 4 bases; nucleotides outside the gene matches: 7. CDR3 region: CASSLHSGRAYNEQFF. The CDR3 region has the DNA TGTGCCAGCAGCCTGCACAGCGGGAGGGCATACAATGAGCAGTTCTTC.

The chain carries TRBV11-2 and TRBJ1-2; D is ambiguous. Trimming left V 1 base short and J 2 bases short, with 8 bases between. Germline loops: CDR1 SGHAT, CDR2 FQNNGV. This CDR3 is built from 14 residues. CDR3 protein: CASSLGGPNYGYTF. The DNA of the CDR3 is TGTGCCAGCAGCTTAGGCGGGCCGAACTATGGCTACACCTTC.

The chain carries TRBV2 and TRBJ1-5, with TRBD1 matching over 9 bases. The junction had 7 bases not matched to a gene; V was cut back by 3 bases and J by 7 bases. The germline V gene has CDR1 SNHLY and CDR2 FYNNEI. The CDR3 is 15 amino acids. CDR3 in amino acids: CASSDWDRVGQPQHF. The CDR3 DNA is TGTGCCAGCAGTGATTGGGACAGGGTGGGACAGCCCCAGCATTTT.

The chain carries TRBV5-4 and TRBJ2-1, with 12 bases lining up with TRBD2. This CDR3 comprises 16 residues. Germline-derived CDR1 and CDR2 are SGHNT and YYREEE (reference sequence). After removal of 2 bases from V and 4 bases from J, the junction contained 4 bases not matched to a gene. CDR3 sequence: CASSFSGLAGYNEQFF. The CDR3 bases are TGTGCCAGCAGCTTTTCTGGACTAGCGGGATACAATGAGCAGTTCTTC.

The chain carries TRBV2 and TRBJ1-5; D gene ambiguous. V lost 4 bases, J lost 3 bases, and 13 bases lay in between. CDR3 length equals 15 residues. Germline V gene data show CDR1 as SNHLY and CDR2 as FYNNEI. CDR3 DNA: TGTGCCAGCAGTGTCCGAGCTTCATACAATCAGCCCCAGCATTTT. Translating it yields CASSVRASYNQPQHF.

This clone was detected once. The rearrangement links TRBV5-1 to TRBJ2-1, with D perhaps matching TRBD2 (6 bases). Trimming removed 1 base from V and 7 bases from J, with 15 bases in between. In germline, CDR1 is SGHRS, CDR2 YFSETQ. This CDR3 spans 15 amino acids. The CDR3 DNA follows: TGCGCCAGCAGCTTGCGGCGGGGAGGTAGGAATGAGCAGTTCTTC. Its protein product is CASSLRRGGRNEQFF.

The rearrangement uses TRBV12-3 or TRBV12-4 and TRBJ2-7, with a weak D call TRBD1 (5 bases). The CDR3 has 11 residues. The V and J ends lost 4 bases and 6 bases respectively, with 7 bases between them. Here the CDR3 DNA reads TGTGCCAGCAGTTATAGGGGCGAGCAGTACTTC. It specifies CASSYRGEQYF.

The chain couples TRBV4-1 to TRBJ2-1; 15 bases match TRBD2. Germline lookup yields CDR1 MGHRA and CDR2 YSYEKL. The V and J ends lost 0 bases and 7 bases, in that order; junction bases with no gene match: 4. The CDR3 consists of 17 residues. CDR3: CASSQDRGLAGGNEQFF. The CDR3 DNA reads as TGCGCCAGCAGCCAAGATAGGGGACTAGCGGGAGGTAATGAGCAGTTCTTC.